This T cell receptor (beta chain) derives from a study of shared clonotypes between healthy human individuals. V gave up 1 base and J gave up 0 bases, with 7 bases separating them. This CDR3 has 15 amino acids. CDR1 and CDR2 from the germline V gene are SGHTA and FQGNSA. Measured with immunoSEQ multiplex PCR; TCRdb has only the in-frame clones, and not every one. The table shows some 530,000 clones, with approximately 80% occurring only once. This TCR derives from a woman aged 40 to 50 in good health. Some clones in this sample may be carry-over from other donors' samples. The sequencing sample was made of PBMCs. The chain links TRBV7-2 to TRBJ1-5; D gene unclear. The chain's CDR3 is CASSLVENSNQPQHF. As DNA, the CDR3 is TGTGCCAGCAGCTTAGTAGAGAATAGCAATCAGCCCCAGCATTTT.